These T cell receptor beta chains were read from a single sample in a study of early T cells in non-severe SARS-CoV-2 infection. TCRdb passed the 5' RACE reads through MiXCR, listing each CDR3 protein once. The sample comprises tens of thousands of distinct CDR3 sequences, 4.5% to 7.5% of which are singletons, and roughly 4.4% rests with the top ten. Sample: whole blood. The source is an adult who was a healthcare worker with PCR-confirmed SARS-CoV-2 infection or an uninfected control (not recorded which). Both conserved end residues are part of each CDR3. A D gene is named only where the DNA matches it firmly. Clone size is given for some rows only: seen once, a few or many times, or a class if the clone is expanded.

V	J	size	D	DNA	CDR3
TRBV12-3/TRBV12-4	TRBJ1-3	-	-	TGTGCCAGCAGGACAGACGAACTGGAAAACACCATATATTTT	CASRTDELENTIYF
TRBV7-9	TRBJ2-1	few	TRBD2	TGTGCCAGCAGCCCGCTCGGGACTAGCGGGCGCTCCGAGCAGTTCTTC	CASSPLGTSGRSEQFF
TRBV29-1	TRBJ2-3	many	TRBD1	TGCAGCGGCCGACAGGGGGCTGGAGATACGCAGTATTTT	CSGRQGAGDTQYF
TRBV28	TRBJ2-5	many	-	TGTGCCAGCAGTTTCCGGAGGGAGAGCCAGTACTTC	CASSFRRESQYF
TRBV20-1	TRBJ2-1	-	-	TGCAGCGTCTCACCCTCCTCTGAGCAGTTCTTC	CSVSPSSEQFF
TRBV6-1	TRBJ2-2	many	-	TGTGCCAGCAGTCCCGGTCTTGACACCGGGGAGCTGTTTTTT	CASSPGLDTGELFF
TRBV4-2	TRBJ2-1	many	-	TGTGCCAGCAGCCAAGTCGGCCCCAGGGGGGAAGAGCAGTTCTTC	CASSQVGPRGEEQFF
TRBV28	TRBJ2-3	many	TRBD2	TGTGCCAGCAGTTTATGGGCTAGCGGAGGGGAAGATACGCAGTATTTT	CASSLWASGGEDTQYF
TRBV20-1	TRBJ2-1	many	TRBD1	TGCAGTGCTAGGTGGGACAGGCGGGACAATGAGCAGTTCTTC	CSARWDRRDNEQFF
TRBV29-1	TRBJ2-1	few	-	TGCAGCGTGGTTGTGGAGGGCTCCTACAATGAGCAGTTCTTC	CSVVVEGSYNEQFF
TRBV28	TRBJ2-1	-	-	TGTGCCAGCAGTTCCCGCCACCGACAGGTTCCCAATGAGCAGTTCTTC	CASSSRHRQVPNEQFF
TRBV30	TRBJ1-3	many	TRBD1	TGTGCCTGGACAGGGGGCGGAAACACCATATATTTT	CAWTGGGNTIYF
TRBV6-6	TRBJ1-1	many	-	TGTGCCAGCAGTTTGGGACAGAACACTGAAGCTTTCTTT	CASSLGQNTEAFF
TRBV7-3	TRBJ1-1	many	-	TGTGCCAGCAGCTTAGGTGGGGCTGAAGCTTTCTTT	CASSLGGAEAFF
TRBV12-3/TRBV12-4	TRBJ1-6	many	-	TGTGCCAGCAGTTTACGACGGAGTCTCTCCTATAATTCACCCCTCCACTTT	CASSLRRSLSYNSPLHF
TRBV4-1	TRBJ1-2	few	-	TGCGCCAGCAGCCAGGGGGTCTATGGCTACACCTTC	CASSQGVYGYTF
TRBV5-4	TRBJ2-7	few	TRBD2	TGTGCCAGCAGTCCCGGGGGACTAGAATCCTACGAGCAGTACTTC	CASSPGGLESYEQYF
TRBV6-1	TRBJ2-7	many	-	TGTGCCAGCAGTGACCCCGACTCCTCCGAGCAGTACTTC	CASSDPDSSEQYF
TRBV3-1	TRBJ2-7	few	TRBD2	TGTGCCAGCAGCTCCCGGTTTAGCGGGAGTGTGTACGAGCAGTACTTC	CASSSRFSGSVYEQYF
TRBV6-5	TRBJ2-5	-	-	TGTGCCAGCAGCTCTACGAGGGGGGAGACCCAGTACTTC	CASSSTRGETQYF
TRBV29-1	TRBJ2-1	few	-	TGCAGCGTTGCTACCCCACTCCTTTTTAGGAATGTCTCGAATGAGCAGTTCTTC	CSVATPLLFRNVSNEQFF
TRBV29-1	TRBJ2-7	many	-	TGCAGCGTCGAACAGGGAAACTCCTACGAGCAGTACTTC	CSVEQGNSYEQYF
TRBV29-1	TRBJ2-7	-	-	TGCAGCGTTGTTGGGCAGACCTACGAGCAGTACTTC	CSVVGQTYEQYF
TRBV27	TRBJ2-1	-	-	TGTGCCAGCAGGGAGACAGCTTACAATGAGCAGTTCTTC	CASRETAYNEQFF
TRBV20-1	TRBJ2-3	-	TRBD2	TGCAGTGCCATAATTACAAGCGGGAGGGAGACAGATACGCAGTATTTT	CSAIITSGRETDTQYF
TRBV5-8	TRBJ2-7	many	-	TGTGCCAGCAGCCGGCCACACTACACCTACGAGCAGTACTTC	CASSRPHYTYEQYF
TRBV10-2	TRBJ2-5	-	TRBD2	TGCGCCAGCAGGGGAGAAGGACTAGCGGGAGTCAGAGAGACCCAGTACTTC	CASRGEGLAGVRETQYF
TRBV7-2	TRBJ2-2	many	-	TGTGCCAGCAGCTTAGCTTACGGGGCCGGGGCAATGAGCGGGGAGCTGTTTTTT	CASSLAYGAGAMSGELFF
TRBV28	TRBJ2-1	many	-	TGTGCCAGCATTACGGCAGGGGCATCGTACAATGAGCAGTTCTTC	CASITAGASYNEQFF
TRBV2	TRBJ2-7	-	-	TGTGCCAGCAGTGAGAGGGCAGTATGGACGCACGAGCAGTACTTC	CASSERAVWTHEQYF
TRBV20-1	TRBJ2-7	many	-	TGCAGTGCTAGGGGACGGGATGCCTACGAGCAGTACTTC	CSARGRDAYEQYF
TRBV7-2	TRBJ2-7	few	-	TGTGCCAGCAGCTTAGGAGACTACTCTATGGGGCAGTACTTC	CASSLGDYSMGQYF
TRBV27	TRBJ2-1	many	-	TGTGCCAGCAGCTCACCACACCAGGGGCCGACCCCCAATGAGCAGTTCTTC	CASSSPHQGPTPNEQFF
TRBV5-1	TRBJ2-5	many	-	TGCACCAGCAGGGGCGGTAGCGGCTGGCAAGAGACCCAGTACTTC	CTSRGGSGWQETQYF
TRBV11-2	TRBJ2-7	many	-	TGTGCCAGCAGCCCAGCCCGCCTGGGGGACGAGCAGTACTTC	CASSPARLGDEQYF
TRBV28	TRBJ1-6	-	-	TGTGCCAGCACCGGTGGTTCACCCCTCCACTTT	CASTGGSPLHF
TRBV20-1	TRBJ2-1	-	-	TGCAGTCCTAGGAGGGATCACTACAATGAGCAGTTCTTC	CSPRRDHYNEQFF
TRBV7-9	TRBJ2-5	many	-	TGTGCCAGCAGCCCCGGGTTCGACCAAGAGACCCAGTACTTC	CASSPGFDQETQYF
TRBV3-1	TRBJ2-1	many	TRBD2	TGTGCCAGCAGCCAAGAACTAGCGGGAGTGGGTGAGCAGTTCTTC	CASSQELAGVGEQFF
TRBV20-1	TRBJ2-3	many	-	TGCAGTGCCCGCCCCCCCCCGGGACGCCTGAGGGATACGCAGTATTTT	CSARPPPGRLRDTQYF
TRBV4-1	TRBJ2-6	few	-	TGCGCCAGCAGCCAAGGGGGGACCTCTGGGGCCAACGTCCTGACTTTC	CASSQGGTSGANVLTF
TRBV5-1	TRBJ2-7	many	TRBD2	TGCGCCAGCAGCTTGGGTCCTAGCGGGAACATGAAGGAGCAGTACTTC	CASSLGPSGNMKEQYF
TRBV29-1	TRBJ2-1	few	TRBD2	TGCAGCGTTGAAGGGACTAGCGGGGACAATGAGCAGTTCTTC	CSVEGTSGDNEQFF
TRBV28	TRBJ2-4	many	-	TGTGCCAGCAGTCCGTCGGAGCTAGCCAAAAACATTCAGTACTTC	CASSPSELAKNIQYF
TRBV2	TRBJ1-1	many	TRBD1	TGTGCCAGCAGTGAGGCCGTCCCGGGACAGGGGGCGGACACTGAAGCTTTCTTT	CASSEAVPGQGADTEAFF
TRBV7-9	TRBJ2-3	many	-	TGTGCCAGCGAATTGGGTAGCACAGATACGCAGTATTTT	CASELGSTDTQYF
TRBV27	TRBJ2-6	many	-	TGTGCCACCCCGGGTTGTTGGGCCAACGTCCTGACTTTC	CATPGCWANVLTF
TRBV12-3/TRBV12-4	TRBJ1-5	few	-	TGTGCCAGCAGCCTTTCAACTAATCAGCCCCAGCATTTT	CASSLSTNQPQHF
TRBV24-1	TRBJ2-5	many	-	TGTGCCACCTCGCCGCCATTCCAAGAGACCCAGTACTTC	CATSPPFQETQYF
TRBV4-2	TRBJ2-3	many	TRBD2	TGTGCCAGCAGCCAAGATGGGTTAGCGGGTGGCACAGATACGCAGTATTTT	CASSQDGLAGGTDTQYF
TRBV6-5	TRBJ2-3	many	-	TGTGCCAGCAGTTACTCGATATTTGCGGTGAGGGCAGATACGCAGTATTTT	CASSYSIFAVRADTQYF
TRBV27	TRBJ2-2	few	TRBD2	TGTGCCAGCACCCGGCTAGCGGGAGGAACCGGGGAGCTGTTTTTT	CASTRLAGGTGELFF
TRBV6-5	TRBJ2-5	many	TRBD1	TGTGCCAGCAGGAAGACAGGGGGAGAGACCCAGTACTTC	CASRKTGGETQYF